These 21 T cell receptor beta chains came from one sample sequenced in a study of T cell repertoires in cytomegalovirus infection. The antigens these receptors bind are not known. TCRdb ran MiXCR on the reads and lists one entry per CDR3 protein. Here the sample spans 110,000 or so distinct CDR3 sequences, around 28% being singletons. This sample comprised CD8+ T cells from cultured PBMCs, obtained from culture after CMV antigen stimulation. All receptors come from a human donor in good health (CMV status not recorded). Some clones in this sample may be carry-over from other donors' samples.

There are many counts of this clonotype. V and J are TRBV7-3 and TRBJ2-1; 7 nucleotides match TRBD2. Germline assignment: CDR1 SGHTA and CDR2 FQGTGA. There are 16 residues in the CDR3. The ends lost 2 bases at V and 4 bases at J; junction bases unmatched: 8. This CDR3 is CASSLGWDYPYNEQFF. CDR3 bases: TGTGCCAGCAGCTTAGGTTGGGACTACCCATACAATGAGCAGTTCTTC.

This clonotype was seen many times. The rearrangement uses TRBV2 and TRBJ2-5; no firm D call. The germline CDR1 and CDR2 sequences are SNHLY and FYNNEI. V was clipped by 4 bases and J by 3 bases, with 15 bases between them. The CDR3 length is 15 residues. The CDR3 is CASSGTLNREETQYF. The CDR3, as DNA: TGTGCCAGCAGTGGTACTCTGAACCGGGAAGAGACCCAGTACTTC.

This sequence joins TRBV20-1 and TRBJ2-1, with 8 bases identical to TRBD2. V gave up 4 bases and J gave up 0 bases; unmatched junction bases: 14. The germline CDR1 and CDR2 sequences are DFQATT and SNEGSKA (reference sequence). The CDR3 is 18 residues long. CDR3 residues: CSAKGLAGITSSYNEQFF. For the CDR3, the DNA is TGCAGTGCTAAAGGGCTAGCGGGTATTACAAGCTCCTACAATGAGCAGTTCTTC.

This clonotype has at least ten counts. The chain uses TRBV12-3 or TRBV12-4 and TRBJ1-5; D remains ambiguous. CDR3 length equals 14 residues. Deletions cut 6 bases from V and 3 bases from J, with 12 bases between. CDR3 residues: CASRSGSNNQPQHF. CDR3 coding DNA: TGTGCCAGCAGGAGCGGCAGCAACAATCAGCCCCAGCATTTT.

The chain carries TRBV5-4 and TRBJ2-3; perhaps TRBD2 as D (6 bases). Looked up from germline, CDR1 is SGHNT and CDR2 is YYREEE (reference sequence). The CDR3 contains 14 residues. V was shortened by 4 bases and J by 1 base, with 10 bases between the two germline ends. The CDR3 DNA reads TGTGCCAGCAGCCAGTCGGGGGGCACAGATACGCAGTATTTT. Its translation is CASSQSGGTDTQYF.

A remark on this clonotype: Being one base from a much bigger clone, this may be a read error. The V and J genes are TRBV27 and TRBJ2-7; D remains ambiguous. The CDR3 has 11 residues. CDR1 and CDR2 (germline): MNHEY, SMNVEV (reference sequence). V lost 6 bases and J 0 bases, leaving 3 bases between the germline ends. This CDR3 is CASRDSYEQYF. The CDR3 nucleotides are TGTGCCAGCAGGGACTCCTACGAGCAGTACTTC.

V gene TRBV29-1 combines with J gene TRBJ1-2; 7 nucleotides line up with TRBD1. V was clipped by 1 base and J by 3 bases; unmatched bases: 5. CDR1 is SQVTM, CDR2 ANQGSEA, per germline. There are 14 residues in the CDR3. The DNA of the CDR3 is TGCAGCGTTGAAGGAGGGGGCCTCGACTATGGCTACACCTTC. This codes for CSVEGGGLDYGYTF.

The chain employs TRBV25-1 and TRBJ1-2; D call uncertain. CDR1 and CDR2 (germline): MGHDK, SYGVNS. Trimming removed 4 bases at V and 4 bases at J, with 7 bases between. The CDR3 is made up of 12 amino acids. This CDR3 is CASSVLSYGYTF. In DNA form, the CDR3 reads TGTGCCAGCAGTGTTTTAAGCTATGGCTACACCTTC.

The chain joins TRBV5-1 to TRBJ2-2; D might be TRBD1 (6 bases). Between the trimmed V and J ends, which lost 0 bases and 2 bases, there was a span of 17 bases. The CDR3 consists of 18 residues. Looked up from germline, CDR1 is SGHRS and CDR2 is YFSETQ. DNA for the CDR3: TGCGCCAGCAGCTTGGAGGTGGGGGCAAGTCCTAACACCGGGGAGCTGTTTTTT. Amino acid sequence: CASSLEVGASPNTGELFF.

This chain uses TRBV2 with TRBJ2-5; D is perhaps TRBD1 or TRBD2 (6 bases each). CDR3 size: 16 residues. The germline V and J ends were trimmed by 4 bases and 1 base, with 16 bases remaining between them. In germline, CDR1 is SNHLY, CDR2 FYNNEI. The CDR3 region has the DNA TGTGCCAGCAGTGGGGTCGGGGGCGATCCCCAAGAGACCCAGTACTTC. It is translated as CASSGVGGDPQETQYF.

The rearrangement joins TRBV5-6 to TRBJ1-1; no reliable D call. Germline lookup yields CDR1 SGHDT and CDR2 YYEEEE. This CDR3 comprises 11 residues. V was trimmed by 1 base and J by 8 bases, leaving 6 bases between them. The CDR3 nucleotides are TGTGCCAGCAGCTTGATCGGGGAAGCTTTCTTT. This gives the protein CASSLIGEAFF.

The rearrangement joins TRBV12-3 or TRBV12-4 to TRBJ2-3, with a tentative D call TRBD1 (5 bases). Trimming removed 6 bases from V and 0 bases from J, with 13 bases in between. This CDR3 contains 15 residues. Here the CDR3 reads CASSQDTTSTDTQYF. CDR3 DNA: TGTGCCAGCAGCCAGGACACTACTAGCACAGATACGCAGTATTTT.

This clonotype occurred many times. The J gene is TRBJ2-1, the V gene TRBV7-6; perhaps TRBD2 as D (5 bases). Deletions cut 1 base from V and 3 bases from J, with 13 bases between. The CDR3 is 16 amino acids. Looked up from germline, CDR1 is SGHVS and CDR2 is FNYEAQ. CDR3 nucleotides: TGTGCCAGCAGCTTAGTTTTAGACGGGGTCTACAATGAGCAGTTCTTC. Protein product: CASSLVLDGVYNEQFF.

Turning to this clonotype: A much larger clone differs by one base, so this may be a read error. This chain joins TRBV4-1 and TRBJ1-2; no clear D. Germline V gene lookup returns CDR1 MGHRA and CDR2 YSYEKL. Trimming removed 4 bases at V and 0 bases at J, with 6 bases between. The CDR3 runs to 13 residues. DNA of the CDR3: TGCGCCAGCAGCCTAATGACTAACTATGGCTACACCTTC. It translates to CASSLMTNYGYTF.

The V call is TRBV12-3 or TRBV12-4, the J call TRBJ2-1; D perhaps matches TRBD1 (6 bases). Trimming removed 8 bases from V and 0 bases from J, with 11 bases in between. The CDR3 extends over 14 amino acids. The CDR3 bases are TGTGCCAGCTCGACAGGCAGCTCCTACAATGAGCAGTTCTTC. The encoded protein is CASSTGSSYNEQFF.

A few counts support this clonotype. J is TRBJ1-2 and V is TRBV2; no reliable D call. Trimming removed 7 bases from V and 5 bases from J, with 8 bases in between. This CDR3 has 11 amino acids. Germline CDR1 SNHLY, CDR2 FYNNEI. The CDR3 DNA follows: TGTGCCAGCACGACCGCTTATGGCTACACCTTC. Encoded protein: CASTTAYGYTF.

The CDR3 here is CASSQYQGQLHSPLHF. CDR3 sequence (DNA): TGTGCCAGCAGCCAATACCAAGGACAGCTACATTCACCCCTCCACTTT. The chain employs TRBV14 and TRBJ1-6; perhaps TRBD1 as D (6 bases). Trimming left V 2 bases short and J 8 bases short, with 16 bases between. Looked up from germline, CDR1 is SGHDN and CDR2 is FVKESK. CDR3 length: 16 residues.

The rearrangement links TRBV27 to TRBJ2-7, with 7 bases aligning to TRBD1. Losses at the gene ends were 5 bases for V and 4 bases for J; bases not matched to a gene: 11. Germline loops: CDR1 MNHEY, CDR2 SMNVEV (reference sequence). CDR3 length: 15 residues. In DNA form, the CDR3 reads TGTGCCAGCAGTATTGCGGACAGGTTCGGTTACGAGCAGTACTTC. Its translation is CASSIADRFGYEQYF.

This clonotype was observed a few times. V and J are TRBV20-1 and TRBJ1-1; D ambiguous. The V gene's germline CDR1 is DFQATT and CDR2 SNEGSKA (reference sequence). The CDR3 sequence is 14 residues long. The germline V and J ends were trimmed by 0 bases and 0 bases, with 8 bases remaining between them. CDR3 region: CSARDVAMNTEAFF. Here the CDR3 DNA reads TGCAGTGCTAGAGACGTGGCCATGAACACTGAAGCTTTCTTT.

Concerning this clonotype: Just one base apart from a much larger clone, this may be a read error. The rearrangement joins TRBV7-4 to TRBJ2-3, with D uncertain. Germline V gene lookup returns CDR1 SGHVT and CDR2 SQSDAQ. CDR3 length: 18 residues. CDR3 in amino acids: CASSLLVLRTAYTDTEYF. DNA for the CDR3: TGTGCCAGCAGCTTACTAGTACTTAGGACCGCGTACACAGATACGGAGTATTTT. Full variable domain (missing parts from reference TRBV7-4 and TRBJ2-3): GAGVSQSPRYKVAKRGRDVALRCDSISGHVTLYWYRQTLGQGSEVLTYSQSDAQRDKSGRPSGRFSAERPERSVSTLKIQRTEQGDSAVYLCASSLLVLRTAYTDTEYFGPGTRLTVL.

This clonotype was counted a few times. This rearrangement joins TRBV19 to TRBJ1-1; unclear D gene. The V gene lost 7 bases and the J gene lost 5 bases, with 11 bases spanning the gap. Germline V gene sequence: CDR1 LNHDA, CDR2 SQIVND (reference sequence). The CDR3 runs 12 residues. CDR3 bases: TGTGCCAGTACCCTAGGTGGAACTGAAGCTTTCTTT. It translates to CASTLGGTEAFF.